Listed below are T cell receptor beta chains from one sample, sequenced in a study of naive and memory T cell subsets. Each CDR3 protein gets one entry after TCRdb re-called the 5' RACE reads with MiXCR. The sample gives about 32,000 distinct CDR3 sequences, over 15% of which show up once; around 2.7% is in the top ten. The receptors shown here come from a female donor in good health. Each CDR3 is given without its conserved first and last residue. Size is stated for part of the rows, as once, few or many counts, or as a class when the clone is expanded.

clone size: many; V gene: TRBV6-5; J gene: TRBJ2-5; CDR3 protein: ASRRGQGQETQY
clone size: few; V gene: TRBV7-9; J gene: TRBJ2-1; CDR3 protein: ASSLTGGNEQF
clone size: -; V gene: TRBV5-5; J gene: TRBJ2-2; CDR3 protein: ASAAGTANTGELF
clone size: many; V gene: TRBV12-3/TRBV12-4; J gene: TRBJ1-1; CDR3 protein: ASSSPTGVGTEAF
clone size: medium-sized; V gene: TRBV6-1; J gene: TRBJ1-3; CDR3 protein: ASSDRSSGNTIY
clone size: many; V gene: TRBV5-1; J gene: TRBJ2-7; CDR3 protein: ASSYRDTGYEQY
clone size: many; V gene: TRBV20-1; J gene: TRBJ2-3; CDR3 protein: SASPLSRGTDTQY
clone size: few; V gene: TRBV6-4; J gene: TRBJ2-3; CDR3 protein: ASSMDENPSDTQY
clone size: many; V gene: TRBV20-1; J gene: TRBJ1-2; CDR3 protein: SAPPGQGPYGYT
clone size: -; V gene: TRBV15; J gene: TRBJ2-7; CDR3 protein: ATSSGGSSYEQY
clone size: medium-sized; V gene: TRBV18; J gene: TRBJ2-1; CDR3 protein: ASSPLPSGTLSSYNEQF
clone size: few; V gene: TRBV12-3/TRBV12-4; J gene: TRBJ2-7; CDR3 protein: ASSPAPSYEQY
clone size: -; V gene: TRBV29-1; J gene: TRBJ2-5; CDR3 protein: SVMTGAETQY
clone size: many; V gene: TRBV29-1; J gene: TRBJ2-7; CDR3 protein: SVRTGQGYEQY
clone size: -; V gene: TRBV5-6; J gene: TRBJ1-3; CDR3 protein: ASSLTGPGNTIY
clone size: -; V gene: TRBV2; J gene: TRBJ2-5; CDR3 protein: ASSPQAAQY
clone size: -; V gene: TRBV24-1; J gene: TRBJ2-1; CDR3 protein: ATSDSGGPGYNEQF
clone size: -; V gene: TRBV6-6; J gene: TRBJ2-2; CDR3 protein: ASSYSKGGRIVGGELF
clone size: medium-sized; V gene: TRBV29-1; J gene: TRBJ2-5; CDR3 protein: SVSGGAETQY
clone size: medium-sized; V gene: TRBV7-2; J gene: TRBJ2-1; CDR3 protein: ASSHPNRASGYSSYNEQF
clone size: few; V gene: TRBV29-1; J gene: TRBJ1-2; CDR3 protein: SVVPGGNNGYT
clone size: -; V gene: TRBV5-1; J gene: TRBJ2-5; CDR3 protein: ASSLVPDKETQY
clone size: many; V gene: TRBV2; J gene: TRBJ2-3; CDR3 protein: ASSESPSTDTQY
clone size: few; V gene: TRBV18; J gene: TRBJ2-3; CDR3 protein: ASSPYVGEGSTQY
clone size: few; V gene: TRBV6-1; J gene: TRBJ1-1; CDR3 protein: ASSEAPGQGGTEAF
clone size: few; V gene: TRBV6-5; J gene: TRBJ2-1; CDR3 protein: ASSYLYEQF
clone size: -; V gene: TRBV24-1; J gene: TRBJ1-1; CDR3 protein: ATSDESGQGGCTEAF
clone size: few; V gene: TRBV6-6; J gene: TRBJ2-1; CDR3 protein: ASSSRPPGVGLNEQF
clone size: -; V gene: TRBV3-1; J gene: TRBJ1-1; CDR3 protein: ASSHTGDNTEAF
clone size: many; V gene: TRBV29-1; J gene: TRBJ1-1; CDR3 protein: SVTGRTEAF
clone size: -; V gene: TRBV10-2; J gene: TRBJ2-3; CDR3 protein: ASSARTAISTDTQY
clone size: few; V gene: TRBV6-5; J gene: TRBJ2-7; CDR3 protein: ASSWGTGSSYEQY
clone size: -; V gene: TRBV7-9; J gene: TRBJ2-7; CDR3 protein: ASSGPMYRASSYEQY
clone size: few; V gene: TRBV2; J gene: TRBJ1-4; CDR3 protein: AGSKGQPPPKLF
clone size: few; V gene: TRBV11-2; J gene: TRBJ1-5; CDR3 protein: ASSLVPGQNQPQH
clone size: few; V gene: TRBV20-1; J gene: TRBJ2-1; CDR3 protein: SALGLADYNEQF
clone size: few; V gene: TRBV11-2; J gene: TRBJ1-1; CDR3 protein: ASSRAVQSEAF
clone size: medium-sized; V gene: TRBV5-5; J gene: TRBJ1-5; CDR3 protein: ASSIGQTNSNQPQH
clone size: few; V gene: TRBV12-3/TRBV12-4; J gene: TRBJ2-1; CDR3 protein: ASSFTGQYNEQF
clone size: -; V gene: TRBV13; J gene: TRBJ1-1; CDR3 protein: ASSFPGITEAF
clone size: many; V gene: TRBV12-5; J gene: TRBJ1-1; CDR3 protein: ASGLVRDRIWTEAF
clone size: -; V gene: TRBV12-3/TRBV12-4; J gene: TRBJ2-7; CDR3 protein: ASSLASGEAYEQY
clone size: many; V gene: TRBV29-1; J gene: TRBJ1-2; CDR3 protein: SGLDRSGYGYT
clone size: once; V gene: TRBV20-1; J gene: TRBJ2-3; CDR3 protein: SARTGEGTDTQY
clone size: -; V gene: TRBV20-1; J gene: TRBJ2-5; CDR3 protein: SAKAGTGEGETQY
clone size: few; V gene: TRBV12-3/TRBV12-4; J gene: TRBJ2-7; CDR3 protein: ASSGDHGGLSYEQY
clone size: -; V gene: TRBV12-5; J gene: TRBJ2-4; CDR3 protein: ASGLLGGENIQY
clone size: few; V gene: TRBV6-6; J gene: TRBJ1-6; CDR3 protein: ASSPGVSYNSPLH
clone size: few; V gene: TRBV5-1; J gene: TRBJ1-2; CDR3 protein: ASSLVQGLSMGYT